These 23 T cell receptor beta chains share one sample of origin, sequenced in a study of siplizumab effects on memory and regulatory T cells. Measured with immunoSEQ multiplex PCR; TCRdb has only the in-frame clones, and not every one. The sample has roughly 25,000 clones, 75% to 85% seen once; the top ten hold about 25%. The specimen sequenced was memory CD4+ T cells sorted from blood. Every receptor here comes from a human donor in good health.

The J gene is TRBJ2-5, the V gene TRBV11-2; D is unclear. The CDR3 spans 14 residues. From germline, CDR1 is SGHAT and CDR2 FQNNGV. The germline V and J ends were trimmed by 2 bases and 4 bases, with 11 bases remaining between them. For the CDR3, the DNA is TGTGCCAGCAGCTTACAAGGCCGGCGAGAGACCCAGTACTTC. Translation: CASSLQGRRETQYF.

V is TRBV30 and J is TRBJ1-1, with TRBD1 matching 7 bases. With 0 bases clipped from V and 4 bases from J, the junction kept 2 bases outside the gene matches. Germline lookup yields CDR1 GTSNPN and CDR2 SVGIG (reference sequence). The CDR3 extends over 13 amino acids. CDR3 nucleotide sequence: TGTGCCTGGAGTGTAACAGGGGCCACTGAAGCTTTCTTT. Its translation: CAWSVTGATEAFF.

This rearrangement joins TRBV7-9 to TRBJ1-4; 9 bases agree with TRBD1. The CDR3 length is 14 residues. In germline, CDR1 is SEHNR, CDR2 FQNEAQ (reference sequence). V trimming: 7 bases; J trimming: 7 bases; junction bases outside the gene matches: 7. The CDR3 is CASTDRGSGEKLFF. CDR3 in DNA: TGTGCCAGCACCGACAGGGGGTCGGGTGAAAAACTGTTTTTT.

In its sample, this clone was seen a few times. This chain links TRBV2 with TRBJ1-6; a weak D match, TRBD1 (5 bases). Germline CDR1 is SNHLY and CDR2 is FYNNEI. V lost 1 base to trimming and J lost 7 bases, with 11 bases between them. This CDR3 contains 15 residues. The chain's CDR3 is CASSEEVGLNSPLHF. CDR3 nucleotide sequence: TGTGCCAGCAGTGAAGAGGTGGGACTCAATTCACCCCTCCACTTT.

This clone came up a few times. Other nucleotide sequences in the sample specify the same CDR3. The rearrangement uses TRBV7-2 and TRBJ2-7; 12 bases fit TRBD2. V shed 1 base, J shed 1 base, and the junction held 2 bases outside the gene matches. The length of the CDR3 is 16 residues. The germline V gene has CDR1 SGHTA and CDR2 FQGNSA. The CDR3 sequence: CASSLEGTSGSYEQYF. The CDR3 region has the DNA TGTGCCAGCAGCTTAGAGGGGACTAGCGGGTCCTACGAGCAGTACTTC.

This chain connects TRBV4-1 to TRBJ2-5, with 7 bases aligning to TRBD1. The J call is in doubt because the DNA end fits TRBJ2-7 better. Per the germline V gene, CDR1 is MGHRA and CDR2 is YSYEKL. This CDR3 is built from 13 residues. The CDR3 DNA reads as TGCGCCAGCAGCCGACAGGGCGAATACGAGCAGTACTTC. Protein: CASSRQGEYEQYF.

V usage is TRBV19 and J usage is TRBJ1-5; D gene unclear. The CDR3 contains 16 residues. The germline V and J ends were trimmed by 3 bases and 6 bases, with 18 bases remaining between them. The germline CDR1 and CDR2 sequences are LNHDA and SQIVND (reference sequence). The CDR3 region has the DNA TGTGCCAGTAGTATTATGGTTGGCGGAAGCTCTCAGCCCCAGCATTTT. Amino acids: CASSIMVGGSSQPQHF.

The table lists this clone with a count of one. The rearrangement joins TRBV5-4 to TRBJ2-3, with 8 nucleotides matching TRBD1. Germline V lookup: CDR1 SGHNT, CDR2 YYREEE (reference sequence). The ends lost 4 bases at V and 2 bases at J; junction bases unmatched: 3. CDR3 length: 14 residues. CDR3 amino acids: CASSLRGPTDTQYF. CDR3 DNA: TGTGCCAGCAGCCTCAGGGGGCCCACAGATACGCAGTATTTT.

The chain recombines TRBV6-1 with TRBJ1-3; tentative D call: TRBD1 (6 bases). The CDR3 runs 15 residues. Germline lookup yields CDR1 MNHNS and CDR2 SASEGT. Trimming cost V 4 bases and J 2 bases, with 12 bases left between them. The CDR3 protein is CASSVQGRPGNTIYF. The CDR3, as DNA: TGTGCCAGCAGTGTACAGGGAAGGCCTGGAAACACCATATATTTT.

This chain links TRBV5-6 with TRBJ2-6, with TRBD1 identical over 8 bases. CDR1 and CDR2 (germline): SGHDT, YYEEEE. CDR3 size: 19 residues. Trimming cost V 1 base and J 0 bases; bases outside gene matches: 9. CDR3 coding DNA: TGTGCCAGCAGCTTGTGGACAGGGCCAACCAACTCTGGGGCCAACGTCCTGACTTTC. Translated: CASSLWTGPTNSGANVLTF.

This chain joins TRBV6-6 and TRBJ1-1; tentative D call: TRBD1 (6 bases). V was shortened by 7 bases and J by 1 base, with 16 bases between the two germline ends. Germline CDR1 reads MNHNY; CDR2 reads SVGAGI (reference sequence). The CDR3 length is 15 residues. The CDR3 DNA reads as TGTGCCAGCAAGTTAGGACAGTGGGCGAACACTGAAGCTTTCTTT. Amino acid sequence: CASKLGQWANTEAFF.

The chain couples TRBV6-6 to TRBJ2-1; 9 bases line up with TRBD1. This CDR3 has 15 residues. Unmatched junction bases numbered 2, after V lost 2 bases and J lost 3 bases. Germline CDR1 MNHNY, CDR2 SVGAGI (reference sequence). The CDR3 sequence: CASSYPGQGYNEQFF. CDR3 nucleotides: TGTGCCAGCAGTTACCCGGGACAGGGCTACAATGAGCAGTTCTTC.

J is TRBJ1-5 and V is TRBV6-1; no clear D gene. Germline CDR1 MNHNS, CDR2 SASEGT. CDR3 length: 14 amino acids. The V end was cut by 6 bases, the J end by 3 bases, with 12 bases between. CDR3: CASRWLANNQPQHF. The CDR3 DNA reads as TGTGCCAGCAGGTGGCTGGCTAACAATCAGCCCCAGCATTTT.

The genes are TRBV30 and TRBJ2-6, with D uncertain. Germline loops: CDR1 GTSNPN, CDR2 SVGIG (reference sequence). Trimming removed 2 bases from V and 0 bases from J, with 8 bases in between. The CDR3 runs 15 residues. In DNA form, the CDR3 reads TGTGCCTGGAGTCCACATGACTCTGGGGCCAACGTCCTGACTTTC. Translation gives CAWSPHDSGANVLTF.

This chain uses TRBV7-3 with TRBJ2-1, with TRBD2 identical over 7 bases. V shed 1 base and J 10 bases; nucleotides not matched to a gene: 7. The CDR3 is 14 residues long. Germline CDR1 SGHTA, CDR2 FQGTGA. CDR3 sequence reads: CASSLNGGRGEQFF. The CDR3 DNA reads TGTGCCAGCAGCTTAAACGGCGGGAGAGGCGAGCAGTTCTTC.

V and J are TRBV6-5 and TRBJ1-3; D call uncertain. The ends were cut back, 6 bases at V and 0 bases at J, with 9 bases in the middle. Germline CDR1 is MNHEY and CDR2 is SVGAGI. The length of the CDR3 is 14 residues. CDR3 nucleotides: TGTGCCAGCAGCAACCAGAACTCTGGAAACACCATATATTTT. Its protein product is CASSNQNSGNTIYF.

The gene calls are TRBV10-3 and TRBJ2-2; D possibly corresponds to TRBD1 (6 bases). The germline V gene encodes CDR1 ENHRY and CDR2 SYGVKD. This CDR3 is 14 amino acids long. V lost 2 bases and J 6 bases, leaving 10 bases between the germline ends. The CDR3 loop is CAISEPGVPGELFF. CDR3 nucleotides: TGTGCCATCAGTGAGCCAGGGGTCCCCGGGGAGCTGTTTTTT.

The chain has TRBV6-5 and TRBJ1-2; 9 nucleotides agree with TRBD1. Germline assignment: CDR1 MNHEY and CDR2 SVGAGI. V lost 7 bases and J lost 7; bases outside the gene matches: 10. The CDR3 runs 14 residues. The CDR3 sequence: CASTPGQGWSGYTF. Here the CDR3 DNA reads TGTGCCAGCACCCCGGGACAGGGCTGGAGTGGCTACACCTTC.

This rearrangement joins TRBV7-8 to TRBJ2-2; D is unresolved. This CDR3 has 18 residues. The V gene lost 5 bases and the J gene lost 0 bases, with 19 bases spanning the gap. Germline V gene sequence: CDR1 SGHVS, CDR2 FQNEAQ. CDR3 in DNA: TGTGCCAGCAGCCCCCGGAATATGGCTGGAGCGAACACCGGGGAGCTGTTTTTT. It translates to CASSPRNMAGANTGELFF.

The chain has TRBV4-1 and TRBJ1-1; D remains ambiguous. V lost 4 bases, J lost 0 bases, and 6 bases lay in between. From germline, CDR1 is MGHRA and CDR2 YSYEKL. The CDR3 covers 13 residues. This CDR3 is CASSRAVNTEAFF. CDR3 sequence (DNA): TGCGCCAGCAGCCGGGCTGTGAACACTGAAGCTTTCTTT.

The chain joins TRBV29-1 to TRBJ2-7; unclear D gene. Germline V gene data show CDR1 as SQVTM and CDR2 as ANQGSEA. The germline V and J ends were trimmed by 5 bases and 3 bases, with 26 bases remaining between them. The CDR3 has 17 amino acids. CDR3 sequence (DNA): TGCAGCGTTTTGAAACTTAGGGCAGATCAAGTAGGCTACGAGCAGTACTTC. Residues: CSVLKLRADQVGYEQYF.

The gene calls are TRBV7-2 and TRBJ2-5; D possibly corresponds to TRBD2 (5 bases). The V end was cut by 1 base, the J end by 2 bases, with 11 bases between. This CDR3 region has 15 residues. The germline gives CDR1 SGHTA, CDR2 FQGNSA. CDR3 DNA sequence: TGTGCCAGCAGCTTAGGCGGGCAGCAACAAGAGACCCAGTACTTC. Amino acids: CASSLGGQQQETQYF.

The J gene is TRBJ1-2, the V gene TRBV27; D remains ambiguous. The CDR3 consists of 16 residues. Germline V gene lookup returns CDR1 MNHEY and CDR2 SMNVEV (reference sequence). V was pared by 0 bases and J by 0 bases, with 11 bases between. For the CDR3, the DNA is TGTGCCAGCAGTTTATCGGTTGCAGTACCTAACTATGGCTACACCTTC. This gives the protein CASSLSVAVPNYGYTF.